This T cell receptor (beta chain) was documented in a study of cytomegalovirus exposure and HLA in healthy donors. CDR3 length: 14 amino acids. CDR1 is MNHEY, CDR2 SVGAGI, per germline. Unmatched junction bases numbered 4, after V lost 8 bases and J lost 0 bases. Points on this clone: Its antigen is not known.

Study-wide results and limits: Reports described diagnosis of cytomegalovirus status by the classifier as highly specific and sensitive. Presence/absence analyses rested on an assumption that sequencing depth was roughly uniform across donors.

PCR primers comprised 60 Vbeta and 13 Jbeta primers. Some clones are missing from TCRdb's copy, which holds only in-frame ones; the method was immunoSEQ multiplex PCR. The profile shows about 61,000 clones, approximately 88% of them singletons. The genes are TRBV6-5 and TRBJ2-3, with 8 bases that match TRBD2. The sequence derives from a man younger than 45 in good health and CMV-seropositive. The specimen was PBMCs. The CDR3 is CASGPSGSTDTQYF. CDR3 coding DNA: TGTGCCAGCGGTCCTAGCGGGAGCACAGATACGCAGTATTTT.